This T cell receptor beta chain was retrieved from a study of T cell responses to AZD1222 COVID-19 vaccine. General study points: Nearly half of spike-specific TCRs reportedly go after variant regions that carry no mutations. White British donors predominated, females outnumbered males, and clonal diversity was possibly underestimated.

Some clones are missing from TCRdb's copy, which holds only in-frame ones; the method was immunoSEQ multiplex PCR. Of some 150,000 clones listed, 88% are singletons. The V gene lost 8 bases and the J gene lost 5 bases, with 19 bases spanning the gap. Germline lookup yields CDR1 SNHLY and CDR2 FYNNEI. This CDR3 is built from 14 residues. A note on this clone: Its antigen is not known.

The V and J genes are TRBV2 and TRBJ2-7; the D call may be TRBD1 or TRBD2 (5 bases each). This material consisted of peripheral blood, taken 28 days after the second dose of the MenACWY control vaccine. This TCR was sampled from an adult who received the MenACWY meningococcal vaccine as a control. The CDR3: CASSTMTGRDEQYF. The CDR3 DNA sequence: TGTGCCAGCTCTACAATGACGGGGCGCGACGAGCAGTACTTC. The full variable domain, completed using reference TRBV2 and TRBJ2-7, is EPEVTQTPSHQVTQMGQEVILRCVPISNHLYFYWYRQILGQKVEFLVSFYNNEISEKSEIFDDQFSVERPDGSNFTLKIRSTKLEDSAMYFCASSTMTGRDEQYFGPGTRLTVT.